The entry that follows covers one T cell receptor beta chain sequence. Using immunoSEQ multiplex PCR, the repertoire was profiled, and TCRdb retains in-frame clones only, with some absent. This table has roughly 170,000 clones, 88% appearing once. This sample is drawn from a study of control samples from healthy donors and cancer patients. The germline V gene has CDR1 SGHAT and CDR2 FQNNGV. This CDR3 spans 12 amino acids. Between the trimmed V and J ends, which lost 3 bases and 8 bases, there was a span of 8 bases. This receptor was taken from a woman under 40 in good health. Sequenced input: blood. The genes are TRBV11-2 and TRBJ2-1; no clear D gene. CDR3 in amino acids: CASSLRFHEQFF. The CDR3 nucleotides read TGTGCCAGCAGCTTGAGATTCCATGAGCAGTTCTTC.